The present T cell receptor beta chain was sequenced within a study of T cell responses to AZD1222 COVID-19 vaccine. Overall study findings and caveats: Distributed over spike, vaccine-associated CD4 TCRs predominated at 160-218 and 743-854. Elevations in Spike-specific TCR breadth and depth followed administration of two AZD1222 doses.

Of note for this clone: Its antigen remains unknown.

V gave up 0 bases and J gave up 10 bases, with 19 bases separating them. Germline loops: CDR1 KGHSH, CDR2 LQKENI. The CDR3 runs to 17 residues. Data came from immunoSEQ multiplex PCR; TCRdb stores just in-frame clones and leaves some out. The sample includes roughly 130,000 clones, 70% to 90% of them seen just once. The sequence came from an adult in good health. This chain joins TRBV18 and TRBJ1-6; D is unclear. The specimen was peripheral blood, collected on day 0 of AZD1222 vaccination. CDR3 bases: TGTGCCAGCTCACCACCGCGCCCCCTCGGTCAGGAATCACCCCTCCACTTT. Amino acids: CASSPPRPLGQESPLHF.